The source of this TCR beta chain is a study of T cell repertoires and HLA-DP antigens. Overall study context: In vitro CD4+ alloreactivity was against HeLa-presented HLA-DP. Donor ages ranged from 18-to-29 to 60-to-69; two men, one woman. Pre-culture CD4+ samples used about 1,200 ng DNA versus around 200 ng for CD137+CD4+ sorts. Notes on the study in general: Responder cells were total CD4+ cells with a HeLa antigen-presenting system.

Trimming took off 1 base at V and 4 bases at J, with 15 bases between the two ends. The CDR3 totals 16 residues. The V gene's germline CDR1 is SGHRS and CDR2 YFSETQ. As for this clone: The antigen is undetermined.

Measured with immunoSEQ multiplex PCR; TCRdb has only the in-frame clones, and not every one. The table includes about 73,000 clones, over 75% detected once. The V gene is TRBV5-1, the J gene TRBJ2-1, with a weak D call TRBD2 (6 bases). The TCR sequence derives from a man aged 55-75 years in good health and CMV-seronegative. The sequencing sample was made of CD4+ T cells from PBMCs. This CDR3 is CASSLYPSEGYNEQFF. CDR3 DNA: TGCGCCAGCAGCTTGTATCCTAGCGAGGGGTACAATGAGCAGTTCTTC.